This TCR beta chain comes out of a study of cytomegalovirus exposure and HLA in healthy donors. Study-wide context: A data release that came early held some 79 million unique TCRs from HLA-typed donors.

The PCR had 60 Vbeta and 13 Jbeta primers. Sequenced by immunoSEQ multiplex PCR; TCRdb stores in-frame clones only, minus some. Of about 130,000 clones in the sample, roughly 78% were seen once. V lost 2 bases and J lost 2; bases outside the gene matches: 4. Germline CDR1 GTSNPN, CDR2 SVGIG (reference sequence). The CDR3 has 14 residues. Turning to this clone: Its antigen is as yet unknown.

Overall study results and limits: A later analysis reported that several of the most significant clusters appeared to be linked to common viral pathogens, among them Epstein-Barr virus. A later look showed TCR association rates differing by HLA locus, highest for DRB1 and lowest for HLA-C.

The specimen was PBMCs. The genes are TRBV30 and TRBJ2-7, with 9 bases fitting TRBD1. This clonotype originated in a man younger than 40 in good health and CMV-seronegative. CDR3 in amino acids: CAWSTGTGTYEQYF. The CDR3, as DNA: TGTGCCTGGAGTACCGGGACAGGGACCTACGAGCAGTACTTC.